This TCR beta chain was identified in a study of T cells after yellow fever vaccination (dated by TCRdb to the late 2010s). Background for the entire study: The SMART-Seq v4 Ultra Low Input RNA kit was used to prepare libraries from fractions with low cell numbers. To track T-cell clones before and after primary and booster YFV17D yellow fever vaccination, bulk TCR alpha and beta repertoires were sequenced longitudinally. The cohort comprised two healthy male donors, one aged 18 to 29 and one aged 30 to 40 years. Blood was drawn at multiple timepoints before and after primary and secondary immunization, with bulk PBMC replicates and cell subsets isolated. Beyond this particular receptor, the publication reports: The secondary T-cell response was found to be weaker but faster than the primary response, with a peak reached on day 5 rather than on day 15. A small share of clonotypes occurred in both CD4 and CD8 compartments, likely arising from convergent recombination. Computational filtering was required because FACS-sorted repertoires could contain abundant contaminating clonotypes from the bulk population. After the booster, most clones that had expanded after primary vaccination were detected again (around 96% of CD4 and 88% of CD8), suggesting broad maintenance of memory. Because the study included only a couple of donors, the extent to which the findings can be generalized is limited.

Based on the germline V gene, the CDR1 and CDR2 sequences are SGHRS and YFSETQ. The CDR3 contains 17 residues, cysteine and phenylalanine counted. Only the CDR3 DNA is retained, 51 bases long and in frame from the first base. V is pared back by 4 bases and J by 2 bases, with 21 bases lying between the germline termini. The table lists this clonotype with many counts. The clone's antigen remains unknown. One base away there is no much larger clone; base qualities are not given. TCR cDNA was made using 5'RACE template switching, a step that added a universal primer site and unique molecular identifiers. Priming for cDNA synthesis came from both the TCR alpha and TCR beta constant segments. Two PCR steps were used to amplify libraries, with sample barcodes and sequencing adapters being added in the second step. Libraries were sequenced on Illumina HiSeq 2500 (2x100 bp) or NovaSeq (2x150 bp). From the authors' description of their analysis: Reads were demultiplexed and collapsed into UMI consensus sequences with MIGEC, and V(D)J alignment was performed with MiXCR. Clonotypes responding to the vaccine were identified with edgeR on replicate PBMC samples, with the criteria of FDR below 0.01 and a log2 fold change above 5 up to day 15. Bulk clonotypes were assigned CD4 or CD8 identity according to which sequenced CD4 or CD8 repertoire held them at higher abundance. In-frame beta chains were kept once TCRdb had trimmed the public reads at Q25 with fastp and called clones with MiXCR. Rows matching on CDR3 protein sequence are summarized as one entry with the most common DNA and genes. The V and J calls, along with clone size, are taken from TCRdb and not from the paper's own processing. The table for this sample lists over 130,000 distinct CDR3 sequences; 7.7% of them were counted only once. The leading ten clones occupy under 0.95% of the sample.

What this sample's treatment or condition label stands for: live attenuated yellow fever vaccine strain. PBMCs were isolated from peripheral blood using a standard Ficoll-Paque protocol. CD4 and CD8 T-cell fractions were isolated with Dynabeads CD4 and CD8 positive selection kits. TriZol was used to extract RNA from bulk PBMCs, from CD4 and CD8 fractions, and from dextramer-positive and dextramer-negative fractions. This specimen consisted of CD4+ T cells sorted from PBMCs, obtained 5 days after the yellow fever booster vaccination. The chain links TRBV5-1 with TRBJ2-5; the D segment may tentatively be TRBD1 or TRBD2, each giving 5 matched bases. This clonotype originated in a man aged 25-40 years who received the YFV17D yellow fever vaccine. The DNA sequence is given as TGCGCCAGCAGCATAGGTTCGGGGCCTGTGGGTCAAGAGACCCAGTACTTC. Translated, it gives CASSIGSGPVGQETQYF.